This TCR beta chain was obtained from a study of cytomegalovirus exposure and HLA in healthy donors. Whole-study findings and limits: In a later analysis, an Asian-associated ancestry cluster reportedly showed fewer N-insertions than the roughly 700-donor mean. It was approximately 150 TCR beta chains that were listed as cytomegalovirus-associated.

Each donor's status was that of a healthy bone marrow donor. About this clone itself: Antigen specificity is unknown.

In the PCR, 60 Vbeta and 13 Jbeta primers were used. The repertoire was sequenced with immunoSEQ multiplex PCR; TCRdb's copy has only in-frame clones and lacks some. The data show 110,000 to 150,000 clones, roughly 9.4% seen once. This CDR3 has 14 residues. The V gene's germline CDR1 is MGHDK and CDR2 SYGVNS. Trimming removed 6 bases at V and 7 bases at J, with 16 bases between. Input material: PBMCs. The V and J genes are TRBV25-1 and TRBJ2-1; weak D call: TRBD2 (6 bases). The clonotype was recovered from a male donor in good health and CMV-seronegative. The CDR3 spells CASSQWGEKNEQFF. CDR3 DNA: TGTGCCAGCAGCCAATGGGGGGAGAAAAATGAGCAGTTCTTC. The variable domain in full, completed from reference TRBV25-1 and TRBJ2-1, reads EADIYQTPRYLVIGTGKKITLECSQTMGHDKMYWYQQDPGMELHLIHYSYGVNSTEKGDLSSESTVSRIRTEHFPLTLESARPSHTSQYLCASSQWGEKNEQFFGPGTRLTVL.